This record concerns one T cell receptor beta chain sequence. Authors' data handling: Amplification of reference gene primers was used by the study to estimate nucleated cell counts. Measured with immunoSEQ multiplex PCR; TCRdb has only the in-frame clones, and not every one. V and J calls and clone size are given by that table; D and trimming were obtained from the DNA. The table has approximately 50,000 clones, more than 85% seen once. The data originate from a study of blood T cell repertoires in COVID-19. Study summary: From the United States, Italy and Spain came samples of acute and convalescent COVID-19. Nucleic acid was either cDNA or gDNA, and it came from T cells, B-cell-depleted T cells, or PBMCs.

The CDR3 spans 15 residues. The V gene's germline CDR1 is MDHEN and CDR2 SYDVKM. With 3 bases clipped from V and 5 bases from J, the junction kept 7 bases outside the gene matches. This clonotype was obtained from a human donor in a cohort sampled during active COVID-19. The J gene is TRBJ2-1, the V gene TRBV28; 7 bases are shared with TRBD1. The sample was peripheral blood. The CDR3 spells CASSLFRTGDNEQFF. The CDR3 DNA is TGTGCCAGCAGTTTGTTCAGGACAGGAGACAATGAGCAGTTCTTC.